This is a list of T cell receptor beta chains from one sample in a study of T-cell reconstitution after alpha-beta-depleted transplantation in children. One entry per CDR3 protein results from TCRdb running MiXCR on the PCR reads. The table has around 600,000 distinct CDR3 sequences, roughly a tenth seen once. The source was PBMCs from the stem cell graft donor, collected from the stem cell graft. The source is a human donor who donated a stem cell graft to a child with acute myeloid leukemia. Both conserved end residues are part of each CDR3. Fields, in order: D gene, V gene, CDR3 length, J gene, clone size, CDR3 DNA, CDR3 protein. The D gene is left open where the match is weak. For some rows the clone size is stated as once, few or many, or as a class when expanded; others skip it.

d_gene: TRBD2
v_gene: TRBV7-2
len: 16
j_gene: TRBJ2-2
abundance: few
CDR3nt: TGTGCCAGCCGCCCGACGGGACTAGGGGACGCCGGGGAGCTGTTTTTT
CDR3aa: CASRPTGLGDAGELFF

d_gene: -
v_gene: TRBV5-1
len: 15
j_gene: TRBJ2-7
abundance: -
CDR3nt: TGCGCCAGCAGCTTCGCAGGGGTCGGGAGCTACGAGCAGTACTTC
CDR3aa: CASSFAGVGSYEQYF

d_gene: -
v_gene: TRBV7-8
len: 14
j_gene: TRBJ2-1
abundance: few
CDR3nt: TGTGCCAGCAGCTTAGCTACTACTAGCAATGAGCAGTTCTTC
CDR3aa: CASSLATTSNEQFF

d_gene: TRBD2
v_gene: TRBV5-1
len: 15
j_gene: TRBJ2-3
abundance: few
CDR3nt: TGCGCCAGCAACCCCGGACTAGCGGACACAGATACGCAGTATTTT
CDR3aa: CASNPGLADTDTQYF

d_gene: -
v_gene: TRBV30
len: 16
j_gene: TRBJ1-6
abundance: few
CDR3nt: TGTGCCTGGACGTTTCGGGGGGCGCCGAGGAATTCACCCCTCCACTTT
CDR3aa: CAWTFRGAPRNSPLHF

d_gene: TRBD1
v_gene: TRBV20-1
len: 12
j_gene: TRBJ2-5
abundance: many
CDR3nt: TGCAGCGAAAGGACAGGGCAAGAGACCCAGTACTTC
CDR3aa: CSERTGQETQYF

d_gene: -
v_gene: TRBV27
len: 13
j_gene: TRBJ2-5
abundance: few
CDR3nt: TGTGCCAGCAGAAGGGGGATCCAAGAGACCCAGTACTTC
CDR3aa: CASRRGIQETQYF

d_gene: -
v_gene: TRBV6-5
len: 15
j_gene: TRBJ1-6
abundance: -
CDR3nt: TGTGCCAGCAGTTACGCCCACCTACAGGTTCTACCCCTCCACTTT
CDR3aa: CASSYAHLQVLPLHF

d_gene: TRBD2
v_gene: TRBV24-1
len: 15
j_gene: TRBJ2-7
abundance: many
CDR3nt: TGTGCCACCAGTGACCGGACTAGCGGGAGTTACGAGCAGTACTTC
CDR3aa: CATSDRTSGSYEQYF

d_gene: -
v_gene: TRBV29-1
len: 13
j_gene: TRBJ2-1
abundance: -
CDR3nt: TGCAGCGTTGAGGGTCCCGGGAGAAATGAGCAGTTCTTC
CDR3aa: CSVEGPGRNEQFF

d_gene: TRBD1
v_gene: TRBV20-1
len: 13
j_gene: TRBJ1-5
abundance: many
CDR3nt: TGCAGTGCAGCTACAGGGGTCAATCAGCCCCAGCATTTT
CDR3aa: CSAATGVNQPQHF

d_gene: TRBD2
v_gene: TRBV5-1
len: 15
j_gene: TRBJ2-7
abundance: -
CDR3nt: TGCGCCAGCAGCTTGCGGCGGGAGTCCTCCTACGAGCAGTACTTC
CDR3aa: CASSLRRESSYEQYF

d_gene: TRBD1
v_gene: TRBV5-1
len: 12
j_gene: TRBJ2-5
abundance: many
CDR3nt: TGCGCCAGCAGAGGGACAGAAGAGACCCAGTACTTC
CDR3aa: CASRGTEETQYF

d_gene: -
v_gene: TRBV12-3/TRBV12-4
len: 12
j_gene: TRBJ2-5
abundance: many
CDR3nt: TGTGCCAGCAGGAGGGGTGGGGAGACCCAGTACTTC
CDR3aa: CASRRGGETQYF

d_gene: TRBD1
v_gene: TRBV6-1
len: 15
j_gene: TRBJ2-1
abundance: -
CDR3nt: TGTGCCAGCAGTCGCCGACAGGGTTTGGACAATGAGCAGTTCTTC
CDR3aa: CASSRRQGLDNEQFF

d_gene: -
v_gene: TRBV5-1
len: 13
j_gene: TRBJ2-7
abundance: many
CDR3nt: TGCGCCAGCAGCTTGGAAGGGGCCTACGAGCAGTACTTC
CDR3aa: CASSLEGAYEQYF

d_gene: TRBD2
v_gene: TRBV4-3
len: 15
j_gene: TRBJ2-4
abundance: many
CDR3nt: TGCGCCAGCAGCCAAACTAGCGGGGGACTCGGCATTCAGTACTTC
CDR3aa: CASSQTSGGLGIQYF

d_gene: -
v_gene: TRBV4-2
len: 15
j_gene: TRBJ2-7
abundance: -
CDR3nt: TGTGCCAGCAGCCAAGATAGGCTAGCGAGAGACGAGCAGTACTTC
CDR3aa: CASSQDRLARDEQYF

d_gene: TRBD1
v_gene: TRBV20-1
len: 13
j_gene: TRBJ1-1
abundance: few
CDR3nt: TGCAGTGCCACGGGACAGGGTGTCACTGAAGCTTTCTTT
CDR3aa: CSATGQGVTEAFF

d_gene: TRBD2
v_gene: TRBV5-5
len: 14
j_gene: TRBJ2-5
abundance: -
CDR3nt: TGTGCCAGCAGCTTGGTCCTAGCGGAAGAGACCCAGTACTTC
CDR3aa: CASSLVLAEETQYF

d_gene: -
v_gene: TRBV28
len: 16
j_gene: TRBJ2-1
abundance: -
CDR3nt: TGTGCCAGCACCTCGTCCTGGAGAGTCGTTCGAAATGAGCAGTTCTTC
CDR3aa: CASTSSWRVVRNEQFF

d_gene: TRBD1
v_gene: TRBV15
len: 18
j_gene: TRBJ2-5
abundance: many
CDR3nt: TGTGCCACCAGCAGAGATAGGGGGTTTGGGGACAGCCAAGAGACCCAGTACTTC
CDR3aa: CATSRDRGFGDSQETQYF